This entry lists 23 T cell receptor beta chains sequenced from one sample in a study of vaccination effects on CD4 cells after COVID-19. Produced via immunoSEQ multiplex PCR; TCRdb's table is partial and in-frame only. This sample has about 54,000 clones, with roughly 70% found just once. Sequencing followed a ViraFEST assay step that expanded antigen-specific CD4+ T cells with viral peptide pools. Subsequent to less than eleven days of culture, CD4+ T cells were isolated. Among the vaccine recipients, none had a prior SARS-CoV-2 infection, and nucleocapsid antibodies were negative. Antigens for these TCRs are unknown. The sample here was CD4+ T cells from PBMCs cultured with SARS-CoV-2 spike peptides, taken before COVID-19 vaccination. Every receptor here comes from a human donor who received a COVID-19 vaccine.

This clone was seen only a few times. The V gene is TRBV6-5, the J gene TRBJ1-5; 7 bases align to TRBD1. J lost 3 bases, V lost 9 bases, and 8 bases had no gene match. The CDR3 loop spans 14 amino acids. The germline CDR1 and CDR2 sequences are MNHEY and SVGAGI. In DNA, the CDR3 is TGTGCCAGTAAGACAGGGCGCAACAATCAGCCCCAGCATTTT. Translation gives CASKTGRNNQPQHF.

This chain links TRBV30 with TRBJ2-5; the D gene is possibly TRBD1 (5 bases). Germline CDR1 GTSNPN, CDR2 SVGIG (reference sequence). The CDR3 has 11 residues. Trimming removed 2 bases from V and 5 bases from J, with 6 bases in between. This CDR3 is CAWSSGETQYF. The CDR3 DNA follows: TGTGCCTGGAGTTCAGGGGAGACCCAGTACTTC.

This chain joins TRBV12-3 or TRBV12-4 and TRBJ2-7, with a possible D match to TRBD1 (6 bases). V was shortened by 3 bases and J by 2 bases, with 8 bases between the two germline ends. The CDR3 is 13 amino acids. The CDR3 sequence is CASSLRQAYEQYF. Here the CDR3 DNA reads TGTGCCAGCAGTTTGAGACAGGCCTACGAGCAGTACTTC.

This chain connects TRBV12-3 or TRBV12-4 to TRBJ1-2; D perhaps matches TRBD1 (6 bases). This CDR3 is built from 13 residues. V was pared by 3 bases and J by 2 bases, with 7 bases between. The CDR3 region has the DNA TGTGCCAGCAGTTTGCAGGGGAACTATGGCTACACCTTC. Translating it yields CASSLQGNYGYTF.

This chain connects TRBV18 to TRBJ2-1; D uncertain. From germline, CDR1 is KGHSH and CDR2 LQKENI. With 1 base removed from V and 4 bases from J, the gap between germline ends came to 17 bases. This CDR3 has 17 residues. The chain's CDR3 is CASSPRVKGALYNEQFF. CDR3 nucleotides: TGTGCCAGCTCACCACGGGTGAAGGGTGCCCTATACAATGAGCAGTTCTTC.

The chain has TRBV28 and TRBJ1-1; D perhaps matches TRBD1 (6 bases). Trimming shortened V by 6 bases and J by 1 base, and 12 bases separated the two germline ends. This CDR3 region has 14 residues. The V gene's germline CDR1 is MDHEN and CDR2 SYDVKM. CDR3 bases: TGTGCCAGCAGCTCTACAGGGAAGAACACTGAAGCTTTCTTT. Translating it yields CASSSTGKNTEAFF.

This clone showed up just a few times. The genes are TRBV3-1 (or the pseudogene TRBV3-2) and TRBJ2-7; D might be TRBD1 (6 bases). The CDR3 is 16 residues long. Germline assignment: CDR1 LGHDT and CDR2 YNNKEL (reference sequence). Trimming took 1 base from V and 2 from J, leaving 15 bases between them. CDR3 bases: TGTGCCAGCAGCCAAGCCGGAGGCAGGGGAGCCTACGAGCAGTACTTC. Translating it yields CASSQAGGRGAYEQYF.

The chain combines TRBV30 with TRBJ2-7; D gene uncertain. CDR3 size: 13 residues. Germline V gene data show CDR1 as GTSNPN and CDR2 as SVGIG (reference sequence). Trimming pared 3 bases from V and 4 bases from J, leaving 13 bases between. The CDR3 loop is CAWRIAKGYEQYF. The CDR3 nucleotides are TGTGCCTGGAGAATAGCCAAGGGTTACGAGCAGTACTTC.

V usage is TRBV20-1 and J usage is TRBJ2-1; D possibly corresponds to TRBD2 (5 bases). V lost 3 bases and J 3 bases, leaving 12 bases between the germline ends. Germline loops: CDR1 DFQATT, CDR2 SNEGSKA (reference sequence). The CDR3 length is 14 residues. The CDR3 DNA reads as TGCAGTGCTAGTGGTGGGAGCGGCTACAATGAGCAGTTCTTC. It codes for CSASGGSGYNEQFF.

The chain joins TRBV27 to TRBJ2-1, with 12 bases fitting TRBD2. The germline CDR1 and CDR2 sequences are MNHEY and SMNVEV (reference sequence). The CDR3 has 17 residues. With V trimmed by 5 bases and J by 2 bases, 7 bases remained unmatched. The CDR3 DNA reads TGTGCCAGCAGTAGGACTAGCGGGAAGGTAACCTACAATGAGCAGTTCTTC. This translates into CASSRTSGKVTYNEQFF.

This chain uses TRBV3-1 (or the pseudogene TRBV3-2) with TRBJ2-1; 11 bases align to TRBD1. This CDR3 is built from 14 residues. Germline V gene sequence: CDR1 LGHDT, CDR2 YNNKEL (reference sequence). V dropped 6 bases and J dropped 9; count of bases not matched to a gene: 7. CDR3 loop: CASSRDRGFGEQFF. The CDR3 DNA sequence: TGTGCCAGCAGTAGGGACAGGGGGTTCGGTGAGCAGTTCTTC.

This clone has only a few counts. The rearrangement uses TRBV6-6 and TRBJ1-2; D might be TRBD1 (6 bases). The CDR3 is made up of 15 amino acids. The germline V gene encodes CDR1 MNHNY and CDR2 SVGAGI (reference sequence). V lost 2 bases and J lost 2, with 12 bases in between. CDR3 residues: CASSYQDQGNYGYTF. The CDR3, as DNA: TGTGCCAGCAGTTACCAAGATCAGGGGAACTATGGCTACACCTTC.

The chain recombines TRBV19 with TRBJ1-1, with a possible D match to TRBD1 (5 bases). Germline loops: CDR1 LNHDA, CDR2 SQIVND (reference sequence). Trimming removed 2 bases at V and 3 bases at J, with 13 bases between. The CDR3 sequence is 15 residues long. CDR3 DNA: TGTGCCAGTAGTATACTCTGGCAGGGTGACACTGAAGCTTTCTTT. It translates to CASSILWQGDTEAFF. The full variable domain, its missing parts supplied by reference TRBV19 and TRBJ1-1, is DGGITQSPKYLFRKEGQNVTLSCEQNLNHDAMYWYRQDPGQGLRLIYYSQIVNDFQKGDIAEGYSVSREKKESFPLTVTSAQKNPTAFYLCASSILWQGDTEAFFGQGTRLTVV.

The J gene is TRBJ2-7, the V gene TRBV27; 11 bases agree with TRBD2. Germline V CDR1 and CDR2: MNHEY, SMNVEV (reference sequence). The length of the CDR3 is 14 residues. V dropped 4 bases and J dropped 3; count of bases not matched to a gene: 2. The CDR3 nucleotides are TGTGCCAGCAGTTCTAGCGGGAGGTTCTACGAGCAGTACTTC. It translates to CASSSSGRFYEQYF.

In this sample, this clone turned up a few times. The chain recombines TRBV3-1 (or the pseudogene TRBV3-2) with TRBJ1-5, with D unclear. CDR3 length: 14 amino acids. Trimming removed 5 bases from V and 2 bases from J, with 10 bases in between. Germline CDR1 reads LGHDT; CDR2 reads YNNKEL (reference sequence). As DNA, the CDR3 is TGTGCCAGCAGCTACGACGGTGGCAATCAGCCCCAGCATTTT. Its protein is CASSYDGGNQPQHF.

This chain links TRBV5-1 with TRBJ1-3; possible D gene TRBD1, 5 bases. V lost 0 bases and J 2 bases, leaving 15 bases between the germline ends. The CDR3 contains 17 residues. CDR1 is SGHRS, CDR2 YFSETQ, per germline. CDR3 DNA sequence: TGCGCCAGCAGCTTGGAAGGTAGCCGGGGCGCTGGAAACACCATATATTTT. This gives the protein CASSLEGSRGAGNTIYF.

The rearrangement links TRBV6-6 to TRBJ1-1; a weak D match, TRBD1 (5 bases). The V gene lost 6 bases and the J gene lost 0 bases, with 11 bases spanning the gap. Germline V lookup: CDR1 MNHNY, CDR2 SVGAGI (reference sequence). The CDR3 is 14 amino acids. The CDR3 protein is CASSYVGLNTEAFF. DNA of the CDR3: TGTGCCAGCAGCTACGTGGGGCTGAACACTGAAGCTTTCTTT.

This chain joins TRBV7-9 and TRBJ1-4; D is unresolved. CDR3 size: 13 residues. Germline-derived CDR1 and CDR2 are SEHNR and FQNEAQ (reference sequence). V shed 3 bases and J shed 8 bases, with 10 bases lying between them. CDR3 coding DNA: TGTGCCAGCAGCTTCGGCCTGGGGGAAAAACTGTTTTTT. Protein product: CASSFGLGEKLFF.

The genes are TRBV5-1 and TRBJ2-5, with 7 bases that match TRBD2. The CDR3 sequence is 13 residues long. The V segment lost 0 bases and the J segment 4 bases; nucleotides outside the gene matches: 0. Germline V gives CDR1 SGHRS, CDR2 YFSETQ. The CDR3 sequence is CASSLGGGETQYF. The CDR3 bases are TGCGCCAGCAGCTTGGGGGGGGGAGAGACCCAGTACTTC.

The gene calls are TRBV6-2 or TRBV6-3 and TRBJ2-5, with unresolved D. Trimming took off 0 bases at V and 7 bases at J, with 12 bases between the two ends. Germline loops: CDR1 MNHEY, CDR2 SVGEGT. The CDR3 extends over 14 amino acids. The CDR3 DNA sequence: TGTGCCAGCAGTTACTCGGGTCGCCTAGGGACCCAGTACTTC. Translation gives CASSYSGRLGTQYF.

The chain uses TRBV19 and TRBJ2-1, with TRBD2 matching over 10 bases. After removal of 5 bases from V and 8 bases from J, the junction contained 12 bases not matched to a gene. Germline lookup yields CDR1 LNHDA and CDR2 SQIVND (reference sequence). This CDR3 region has 16 residues. CDR3 amino acids: CASSPKREGLTDEQFF. CDR3 nucleotides: TGTGCCAGTAGTCCAAAGCGGGAGGGGCTAACAGATGAGCAGTTCTTC.

This clone appeared a few times. The V gene is TRBV10-3, the J gene TRBJ2-3; 9 bases match TRBD1. The CDR3 is 13 residues long. Germline V CDR1 and CDR2: ENHRY, SYGVKD. J gave up 4 bases and V 6 bases, and 2 bases lay outside the gene matches. The CDR3 DNA reads as TGTGCCATCAGCCGGGACAGGGCAGATACGCAGTATTTT. Translating it yields CAISRDRADTQYF.

The rearrangement links TRBV29-1 to TRBJ1-5; 8 nucleotides align to TRBD1. After removal of 4 bases from V and 3 bases from J, the junction contained 5 bases not matched to a gene. Germline CDR1 SQVTM, CDR2 ANQGSEA. The CDR3 has 14 amino acids. The CDR3 reads CSVGGQGPNQPQHF. CDR3 DNA: TGCAGCGTTGGCGGACAGGGACCCAATCAGCCCCAGCATTTT.